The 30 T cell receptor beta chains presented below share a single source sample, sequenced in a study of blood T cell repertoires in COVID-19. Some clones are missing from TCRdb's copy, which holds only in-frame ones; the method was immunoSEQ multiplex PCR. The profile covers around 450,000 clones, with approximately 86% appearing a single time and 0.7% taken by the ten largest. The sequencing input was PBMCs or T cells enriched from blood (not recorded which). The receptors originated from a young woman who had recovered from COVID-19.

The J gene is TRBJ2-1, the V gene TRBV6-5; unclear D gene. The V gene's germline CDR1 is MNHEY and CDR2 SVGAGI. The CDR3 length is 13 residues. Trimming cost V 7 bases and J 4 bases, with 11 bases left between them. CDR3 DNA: TGTGCCAGCACGGCTGGGCCGTACAATGAGCAGTTCTTC. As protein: CASTAGPYNEQFF.

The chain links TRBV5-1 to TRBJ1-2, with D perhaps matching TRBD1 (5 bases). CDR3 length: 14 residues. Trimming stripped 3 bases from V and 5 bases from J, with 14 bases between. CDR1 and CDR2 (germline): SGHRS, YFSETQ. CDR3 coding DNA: TGCGCCAGCAGCTACACAGGTTTAATTTATGGCTACACCTTC. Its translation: CASSYTGLIYGYTF. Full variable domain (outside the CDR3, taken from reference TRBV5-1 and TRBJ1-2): KAGVTQTPRYLIKTRGQQVTLSCSPISGHRSVSWYQQTPGQGLQFLFEYFSETQRNKGNFPGRFSGRQFSNSRSEMNVSTLELGDSALYLCASSYTGLIYGYTFGSGTRLTVV.

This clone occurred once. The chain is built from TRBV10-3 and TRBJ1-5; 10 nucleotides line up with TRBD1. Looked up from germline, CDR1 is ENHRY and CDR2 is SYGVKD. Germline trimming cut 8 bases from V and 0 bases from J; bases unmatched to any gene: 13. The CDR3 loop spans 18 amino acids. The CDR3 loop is CAIYPGQGPGCSNQPQHF. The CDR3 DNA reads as TGTGCCATCTATCCGGGACAGGGGCCGGGCTGTAGCAATCAGCCCCAGCATTTT.

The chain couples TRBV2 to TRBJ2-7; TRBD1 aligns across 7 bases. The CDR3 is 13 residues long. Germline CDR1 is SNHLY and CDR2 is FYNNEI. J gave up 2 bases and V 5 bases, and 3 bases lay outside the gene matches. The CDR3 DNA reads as TGTGCCAGCAGTTGGGACAGCCCCTACGAGCAGTACTTC. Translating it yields CASSWDSPYEQYF.

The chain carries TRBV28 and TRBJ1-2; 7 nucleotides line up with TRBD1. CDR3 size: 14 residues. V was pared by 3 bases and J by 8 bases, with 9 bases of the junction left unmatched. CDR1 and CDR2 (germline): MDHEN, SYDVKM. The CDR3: CASSFPGQSKGYTF. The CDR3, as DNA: TGTGCCAGCAGTTTCCCGGGACAGTCCAAGGGCTACACCTTC.

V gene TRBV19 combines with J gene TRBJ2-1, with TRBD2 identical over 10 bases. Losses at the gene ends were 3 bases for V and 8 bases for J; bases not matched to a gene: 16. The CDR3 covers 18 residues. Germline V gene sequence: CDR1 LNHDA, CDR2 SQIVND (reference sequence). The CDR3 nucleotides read TGTGCCAGTAGTATCTCCCCCGGGAAGCGGGGGGGCGTGGATGAGCAGTTCTTC. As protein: CASSISPGKRGGVDEQFF.

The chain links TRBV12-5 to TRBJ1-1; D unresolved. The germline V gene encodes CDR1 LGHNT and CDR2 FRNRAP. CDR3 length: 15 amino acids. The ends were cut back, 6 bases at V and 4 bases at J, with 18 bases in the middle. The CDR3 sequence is CASGPSPEGSTEAFF. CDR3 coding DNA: TGTGCTAGTGGCCCATCGCCGGAGGGAAGCACTGAAGCTTTCTTT.

CDR3 sequence reads: CASSVEPQGSNTEAFF. As DNA, the CDR3 is TGTGCCAGCAGCGTAGAGCCCCAGGGATCCAACACTGAAGCTTTCTTT. The rearrangement uses TRBV9 and TRBJ1-1; tentative D call: TRBD1 (5 bases). From germline, CDR1 is SGDLS and CDR2 YYNGEE. V dropped 0 bases and J dropped 2 bases, with 14 bases sitting between them. The CDR3 totals 16 residues.

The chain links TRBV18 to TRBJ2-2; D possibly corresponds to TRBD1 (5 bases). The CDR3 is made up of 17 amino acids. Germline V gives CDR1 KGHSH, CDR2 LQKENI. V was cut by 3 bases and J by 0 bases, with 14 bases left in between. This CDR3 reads CASSPTGTASNTGELFF. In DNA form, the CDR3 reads TGTGCCAGCTCACCCACAGGTACTGCCTCGAACACCGGGGAGCTGTTTTTT.

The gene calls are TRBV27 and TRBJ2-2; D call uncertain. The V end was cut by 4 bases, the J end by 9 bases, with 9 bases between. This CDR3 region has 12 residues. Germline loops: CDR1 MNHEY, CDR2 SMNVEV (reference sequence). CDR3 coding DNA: TGTGCCAGCAGTTCCCCCAAAAGGGAGCTGTTTTTT. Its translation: CASSSPKRELFF.

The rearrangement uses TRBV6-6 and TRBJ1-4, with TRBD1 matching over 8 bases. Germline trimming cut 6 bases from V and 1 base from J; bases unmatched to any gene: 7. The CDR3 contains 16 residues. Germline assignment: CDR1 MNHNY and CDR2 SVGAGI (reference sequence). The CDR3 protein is CASRHRGALTNEKLFF. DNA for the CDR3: TGTGCCAGCAGGCACAGGGGGGCCTTAACTAATGAAAAACTGTTTTTT.

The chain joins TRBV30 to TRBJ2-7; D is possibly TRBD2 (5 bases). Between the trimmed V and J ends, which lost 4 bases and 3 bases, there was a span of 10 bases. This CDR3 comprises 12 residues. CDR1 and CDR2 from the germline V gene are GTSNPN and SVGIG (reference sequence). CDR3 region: CAWTDSYYEQYF. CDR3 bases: TGTGCCTGGACGGACTCCTACTACGAGCAGTACTTC.

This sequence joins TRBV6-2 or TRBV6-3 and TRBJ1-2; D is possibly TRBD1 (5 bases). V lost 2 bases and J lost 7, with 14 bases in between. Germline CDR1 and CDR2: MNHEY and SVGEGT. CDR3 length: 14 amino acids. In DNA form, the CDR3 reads TGTGCCAGCAGTTACCTCCAGGGAGGAGGTGGCTACACCTTC. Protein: CASSYLQGGGGYTF.

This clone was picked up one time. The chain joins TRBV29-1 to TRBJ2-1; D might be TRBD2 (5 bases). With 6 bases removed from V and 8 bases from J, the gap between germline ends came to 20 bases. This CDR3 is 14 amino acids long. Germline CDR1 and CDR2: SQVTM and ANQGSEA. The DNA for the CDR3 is TGCAGCGTGGAGGACGGGTTTAGAGAGGATGAGCAGTTCTTC. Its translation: CSVEDGFREDEQFF.

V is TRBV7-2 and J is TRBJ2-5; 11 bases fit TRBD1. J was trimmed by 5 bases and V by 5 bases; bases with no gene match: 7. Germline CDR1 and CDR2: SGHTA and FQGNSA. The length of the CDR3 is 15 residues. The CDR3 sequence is CASSIRTGGGETQYF. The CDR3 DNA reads TGTGCCAGCAGCATAAGGACAGGGGGCGGGGAGACCCAGTACTTC.

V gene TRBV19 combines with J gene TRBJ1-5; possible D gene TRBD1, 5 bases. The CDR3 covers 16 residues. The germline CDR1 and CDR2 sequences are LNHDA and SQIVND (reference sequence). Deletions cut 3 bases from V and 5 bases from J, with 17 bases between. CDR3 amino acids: CASSMRLGQGDQPQHF. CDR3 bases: TGTGCCAGTAGTATGAGGCTCGGGCAGGGTGATCAGCCCCAGCATTTT.

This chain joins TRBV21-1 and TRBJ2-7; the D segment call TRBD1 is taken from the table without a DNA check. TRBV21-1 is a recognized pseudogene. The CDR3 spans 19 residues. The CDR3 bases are TGTGCCAGCATCCCGACTAAGGGGGTCGAAATGGGGGCCGCCTACGAGCAGTACTTC. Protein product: CASIPTKGVEMGAAYEQYF.

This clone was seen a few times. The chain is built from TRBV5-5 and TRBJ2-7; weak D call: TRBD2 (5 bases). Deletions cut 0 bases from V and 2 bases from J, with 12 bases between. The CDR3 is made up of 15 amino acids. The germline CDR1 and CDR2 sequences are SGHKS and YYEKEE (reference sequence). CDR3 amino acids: CASSLDSVATYEQYF. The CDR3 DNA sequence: TGTGCCAGCAGCTTGGATTCGGTAGCGACCTACGAGCAGTACTTC.

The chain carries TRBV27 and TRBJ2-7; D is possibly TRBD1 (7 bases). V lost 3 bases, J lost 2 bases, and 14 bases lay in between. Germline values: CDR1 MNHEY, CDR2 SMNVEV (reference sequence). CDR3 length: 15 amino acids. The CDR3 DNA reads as TGTGCCAGCAGTTTCGCGGGACAGACCCCCTACGAGCAGTACTTC. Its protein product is CASSFAGQTPYEQYF.

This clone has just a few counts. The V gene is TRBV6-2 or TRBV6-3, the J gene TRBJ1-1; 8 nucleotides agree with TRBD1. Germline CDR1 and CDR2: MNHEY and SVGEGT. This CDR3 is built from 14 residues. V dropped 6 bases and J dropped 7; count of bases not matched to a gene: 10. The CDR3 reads CASSWPGGSREAFF. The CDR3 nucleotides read TGTGCCAGCAGCTGGCCAGGGGGCTCCCGTGAAGCTTTCTTT.

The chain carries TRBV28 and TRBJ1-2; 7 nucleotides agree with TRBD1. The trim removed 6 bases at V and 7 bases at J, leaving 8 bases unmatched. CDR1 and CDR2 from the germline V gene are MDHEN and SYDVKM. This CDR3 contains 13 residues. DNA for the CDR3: TGTGCCAGCAGAATTACAGGGGCGCGTGGCTACACCTTC. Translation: CASRITGARGYTF.

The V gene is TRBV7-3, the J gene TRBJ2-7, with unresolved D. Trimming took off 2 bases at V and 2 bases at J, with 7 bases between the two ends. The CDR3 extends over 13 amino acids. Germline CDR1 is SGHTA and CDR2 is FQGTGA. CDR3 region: CASSLEPTYEQYF. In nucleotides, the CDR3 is TGTGCCAGCAGCTTAGAGCCGACCTACGAGCAGTACTTC.

The CDR3 loop reads CASSPGPPTDTQYF. The CDR3 DNA reads TGCGCCAGCAGCCCAGGGCCGCCCACAGATACGCAGTATTTT. The chain is built from TRBV5-1 and TRBJ2-3; D possibly corresponds to TRBD1 (5 bases). The CDR3 contains 14 residues. CDR1 and CDR2 from the germline V gene are SGHRS and YFSETQ. Trimming left V 4 bases short and J 2 bases short, with 11 bases between. The full variable domain, with the rest looked up from reference TRBV5-1 and TRBJ2-3, is KAGVTQTPRYLIKTRGQQVTLSCSPISGHRSVSWYQQTPGQGLQFLFEYFSETQRNKGNFPGRFSGRQFSNSRSEMNVSTLELGDSALYLCASSPGPPTDTQYFGPGTRLTVL.

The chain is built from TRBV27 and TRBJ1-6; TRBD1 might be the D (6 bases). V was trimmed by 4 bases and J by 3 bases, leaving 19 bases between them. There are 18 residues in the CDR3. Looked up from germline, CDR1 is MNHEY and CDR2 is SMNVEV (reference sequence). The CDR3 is CASSSSPGGAIYNSPLHF. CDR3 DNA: TGTGCCAGCAGTTCCTCCCCCGGGGGGGCAATCTATAATTCACCCCTCCACTTT.

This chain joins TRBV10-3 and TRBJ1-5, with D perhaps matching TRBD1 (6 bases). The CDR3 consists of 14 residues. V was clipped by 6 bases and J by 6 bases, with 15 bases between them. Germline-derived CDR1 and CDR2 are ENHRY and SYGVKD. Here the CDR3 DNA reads TGTGCCATCAGCGATTTGGGGGCAAGTCAGCCCCAGCATTTT. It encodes CAISDLGASQPQHF.

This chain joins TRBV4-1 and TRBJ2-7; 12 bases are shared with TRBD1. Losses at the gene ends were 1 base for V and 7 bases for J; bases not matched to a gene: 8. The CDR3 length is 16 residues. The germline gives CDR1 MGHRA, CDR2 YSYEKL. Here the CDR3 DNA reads TGCGCCAGCAGCCAAGTCCCGGGACAGGGGGCGAGGGAGCAGTACTTC. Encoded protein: CASSQVPGQGAREQYF.

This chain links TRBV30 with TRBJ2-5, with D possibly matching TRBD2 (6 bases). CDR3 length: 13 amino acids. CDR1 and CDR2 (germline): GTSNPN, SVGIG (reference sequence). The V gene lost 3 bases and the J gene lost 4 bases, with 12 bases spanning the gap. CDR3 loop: CAWSGGAAETQYF. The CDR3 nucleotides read TGTGCCTGGAGCGGAGGGGCAGCAGAGACCCAGTACTTC.

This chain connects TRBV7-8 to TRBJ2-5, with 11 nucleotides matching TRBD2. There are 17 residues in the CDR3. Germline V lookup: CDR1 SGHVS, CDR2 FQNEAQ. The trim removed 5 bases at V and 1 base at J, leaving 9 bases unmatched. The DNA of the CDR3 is TGTGCCAGCAGCCCAAACCAGGGACTAGCGGCCCAAGAGACCCAGTACTTC. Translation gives CASSPNQGLAAQETQYF. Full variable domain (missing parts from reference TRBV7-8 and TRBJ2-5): GAGVSQSPRYKVAKRGQDVALRCDPISGHVSLFWYQQALGQGPEFLTYFQNEAQLDKSGLPSDRFFAERPEGSVSTLKIQRTQQEDSAVYLCASSPNQGLAAQETQYFGPGTRLLVL.

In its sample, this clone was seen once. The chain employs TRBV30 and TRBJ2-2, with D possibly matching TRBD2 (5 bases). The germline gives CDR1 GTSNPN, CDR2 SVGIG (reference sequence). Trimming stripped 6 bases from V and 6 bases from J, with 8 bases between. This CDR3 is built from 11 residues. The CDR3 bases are TGTGCCTGTATCGGGGCCGGGGAGCTGTTTTTT. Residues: CACIGAGELFF.

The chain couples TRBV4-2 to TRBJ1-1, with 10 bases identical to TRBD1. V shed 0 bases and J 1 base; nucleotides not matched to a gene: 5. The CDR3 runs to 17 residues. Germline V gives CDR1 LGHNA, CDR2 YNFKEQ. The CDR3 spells CASSQEGTGVRNTEAFF. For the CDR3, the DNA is TGTGCCAGCAGCCAAGAAGGGACAGGGGTTAGGAACACTGAAGCTTTCTTT.